The 11 T cell receptor beta chains given below trace back to one sample, sequenced in a study of blood T cells in healthy people across ages. Using a J-beta primer mix together with a sample-barcoded 5' primer, a second PCR was run for about 7 to 12 cycles. TCRdb reprocessed the 5' RACE reads with MiXCR, giving one entry per CDR3 protein. The sample consists of 700,000 to 950,000 distinct CDR3 sequences, about 40% of them appearing once. The specimen was blood. The origin of the receptors is a woman in her fifties or sixties in good health.

In its sample, this clonotype was seen many times. The CDR3, as DNA: TGTGCCAGCAGACAAGGGGAGCGCTACGAGCAGTACTTC. It specifies CASRQGERYEQYF. V and J are TRBV7-2 and TRBJ2-7; either TRBD1 or TRBD2 may supply D (5 bases each). Germline values: CDR1 SGHTA, CDR2 FQGNSA. Trimming removed 6 bases at V and 3 bases at J, with 12 bases between. This CDR3 region has 13 residues.

The rearrangement joins TRBV29-1 to TRBJ2-5; 8 bases agree with TRBD2. Germline trimming cut 6 bases from V and 2 bases from J; bases unmatched to any gene: 11. The CDR3 sequence is 15 residues long. Germline CDR1 and CDR2: SQVTM and ANQGSEA. CDR3 nucleotides: TGCAGCGTCCTATTTAGCGGGGCCCTACAAGAGACCCAGTACTTC. It yields the protein CSVLFSGALQETQYF.

The J gene is TRBJ1-2, the V gene TRBV6-4; 7 nucleotides align to TRBD1. CDR1 is MRHNA and CDR2 is SNTAGT in the germline V gene. The CDR3 runs 13 residues. J was trimmed by 8 bases and V by 6 bases; bases with no gene match: 9. CDR3 sequence (DNA): TGTGCCAGCAGCCGGACCACAGGGGAAGGCTACACCTTC. It specifies CASSRTTGEGYTF.

The genes are TRBV5-1 and TRBJ2-5, with 12 bases fitting TRBD1. There are 14 residues in the CDR3. Per the germline V gene, CDR1 is SGHRS and CDR2 is YFSETQ. V was pared by 5 bases and J by 3 bases, with 2 bases of the junction left unmatched. CDR3 coding DNA: TGCGCCAGCAGGGGACAGGGGGCGGAAGAGACCCAGTACTTC. Its protein is CASRGQGAEETQYF.

The J gene is TRBJ1-4, the V gene TRBV10-3; 7 positions match TRBD1. V shed 3 bases and J 5 bases; nucleotides not matched to a gene: 3. CDR1 and CDR2 from the germline V gene are ENHRY and SYGVKD. The CDR3 is 14 amino acids. CDR3 DNA: TGTGCCATCAGTGAATGGACAGGAAATGAAAAACTGTTTTTT. It encodes CAISEWTGNEKLFF.

This chain links TRBV5-1 with TRBJ1-6; D is unresolved. Trimming cost V 4 bases and J 9 bases, with 17 bases left between them. Germline V lookup: CDR1 SGHRS, CDR2 YFSETQ. The CDR3 spans 15 residues. CDR3 in amino acids: CASSLDGSGGSPLHF. As DNA, the CDR3 is TGCGCCAGCAGCCTAGACGGCAGCGGCGGTTCACCCCTCCACTTT.

This clonotype was seen only a few times. The rearrangement uses TRBV4-3 and TRBJ1-2; D call uncertain. CDR1 is LGHNA, CDR2 YSLEER, per germline. This CDR3 contains 15 residues. Trimming removed 1 base at V and 3 bases at J, with 12 bases between. CDR3 sequence: CASSQAVREDYGYTF. The CDR3 region has the DNA TGCGCCAGCAGCCAAGCCGTCCGGGAGGACTATGGCTACACCTTC.

The sample holds a few counts of this clonotype. The chain combines TRBV6-2 or TRBV6-3 with TRBJ2-4; TRBD2 aligns across 9 bases. The J call could be wrong; TRBJ2-7 is a better fit for the DNA end. The CDR3 has 14 amino acids. Germline CDR1 and CDR2: MNHEY and SVGEGT. The CDR3 region has the DNA TGTGCCAGCAGGCGTGTGACTAGCGGATACGAGCAGTACTTC. It is translated as CASRRVTSGYEQYF.

The chain joins TRBV20-1 to TRBJ1-1, with a possible D match to TRBD1 (5 bases). The CDR3 is made up of 13 amino acids. CDR1 and CDR2 (germline): DFQATT, SNEGSKA (reference sequence). The V gene lost 1 base and the J gene lost 1 base, with 7 bases spanning the gap. The CDR3 reads CSARGDGNTEAFF. CDR3 nucleotide sequence: TGCAGTGCTAGAGGGGACGGGAACACTGAAGCTTTCTTT.

This clonotype was seen a few times. The rearrangement links TRBV12-3 or TRBV12-4 to TRBJ1-2; TRBD1 matches 10 bases. The V gene end was trimmed by 6 bases and the J gene end by 8 bases; junction bases not matched to a gene: 9. The length of the CDR3 is 14 residues. The CDR3 nucleotides read TGTGCCAGCAGCCCCTTGGACAGGGGGAAAGGCTACACCTTC. It yields the protein CASSPLDRGKGYTF.

This chain joins TRBV5-1 and TRBJ2-3; D is unresolved. Germline V gene lookup returns CDR1 SGHRS and CDR2 YFSETQ. V was trimmed by 1 base and J by 6 bases, leaving 6 bases between them. The CDR3 totals 12 residues. CDR3 residues: CASSLYADTQYF. In DNA form, the CDR3 reads TGCGCCAGCAGCTTGTATGCGGATACGCAGTATTTT.